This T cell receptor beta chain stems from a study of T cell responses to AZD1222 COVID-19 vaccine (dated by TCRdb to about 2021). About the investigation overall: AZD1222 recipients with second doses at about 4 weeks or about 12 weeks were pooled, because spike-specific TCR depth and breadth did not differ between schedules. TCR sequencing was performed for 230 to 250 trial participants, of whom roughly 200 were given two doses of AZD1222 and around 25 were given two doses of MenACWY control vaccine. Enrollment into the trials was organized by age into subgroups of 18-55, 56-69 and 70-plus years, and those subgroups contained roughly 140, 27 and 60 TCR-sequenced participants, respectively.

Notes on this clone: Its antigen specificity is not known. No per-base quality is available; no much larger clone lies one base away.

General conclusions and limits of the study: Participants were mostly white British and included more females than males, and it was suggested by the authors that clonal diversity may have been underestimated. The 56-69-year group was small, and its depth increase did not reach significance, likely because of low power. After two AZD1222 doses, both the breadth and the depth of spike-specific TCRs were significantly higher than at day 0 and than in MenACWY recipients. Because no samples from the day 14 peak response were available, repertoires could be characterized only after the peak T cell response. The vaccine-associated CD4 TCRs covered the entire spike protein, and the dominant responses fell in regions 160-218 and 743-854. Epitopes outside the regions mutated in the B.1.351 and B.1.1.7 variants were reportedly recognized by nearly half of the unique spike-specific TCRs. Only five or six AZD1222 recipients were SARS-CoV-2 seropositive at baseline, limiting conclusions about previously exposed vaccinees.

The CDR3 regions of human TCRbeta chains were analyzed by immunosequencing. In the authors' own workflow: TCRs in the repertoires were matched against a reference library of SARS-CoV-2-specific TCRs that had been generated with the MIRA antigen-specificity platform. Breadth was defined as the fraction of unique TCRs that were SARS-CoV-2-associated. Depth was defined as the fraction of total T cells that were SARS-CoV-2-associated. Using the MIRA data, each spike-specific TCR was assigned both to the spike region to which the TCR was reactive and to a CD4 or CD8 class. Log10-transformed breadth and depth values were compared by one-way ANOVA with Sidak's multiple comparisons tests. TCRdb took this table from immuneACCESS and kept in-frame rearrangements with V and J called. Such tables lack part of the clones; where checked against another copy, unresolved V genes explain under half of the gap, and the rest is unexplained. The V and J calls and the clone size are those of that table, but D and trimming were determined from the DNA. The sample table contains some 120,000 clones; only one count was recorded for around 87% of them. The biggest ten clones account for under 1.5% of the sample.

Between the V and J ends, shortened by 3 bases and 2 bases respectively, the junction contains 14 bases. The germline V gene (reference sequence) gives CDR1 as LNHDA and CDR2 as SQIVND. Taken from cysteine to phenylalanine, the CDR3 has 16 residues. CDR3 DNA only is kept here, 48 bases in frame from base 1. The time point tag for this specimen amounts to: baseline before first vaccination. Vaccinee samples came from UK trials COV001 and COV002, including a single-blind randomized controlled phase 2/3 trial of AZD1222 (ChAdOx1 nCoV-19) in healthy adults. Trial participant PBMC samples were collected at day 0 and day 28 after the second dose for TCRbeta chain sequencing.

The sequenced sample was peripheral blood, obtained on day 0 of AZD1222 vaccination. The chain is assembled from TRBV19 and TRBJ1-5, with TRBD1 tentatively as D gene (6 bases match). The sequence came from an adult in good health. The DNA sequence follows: TGTGCCAGTAGTATGTGGGGGCGGACGGGCAATCAGCCCCAGCATTTT. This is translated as CASSMWGRTGNQPQHF.